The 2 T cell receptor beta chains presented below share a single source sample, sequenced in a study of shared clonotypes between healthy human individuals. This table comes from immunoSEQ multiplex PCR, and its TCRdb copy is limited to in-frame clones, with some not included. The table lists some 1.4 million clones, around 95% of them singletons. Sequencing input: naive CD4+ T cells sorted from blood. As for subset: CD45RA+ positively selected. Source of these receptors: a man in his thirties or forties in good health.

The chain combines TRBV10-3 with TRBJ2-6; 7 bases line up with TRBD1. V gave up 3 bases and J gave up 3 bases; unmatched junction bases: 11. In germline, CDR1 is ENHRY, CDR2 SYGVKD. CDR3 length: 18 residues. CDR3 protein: CAISDTRQGRSGANVLTF. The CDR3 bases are TGTGCCATCAGTGACACTCGACAGGGAAGGAGTGGGGCCAACGTCCTGACTTTC.

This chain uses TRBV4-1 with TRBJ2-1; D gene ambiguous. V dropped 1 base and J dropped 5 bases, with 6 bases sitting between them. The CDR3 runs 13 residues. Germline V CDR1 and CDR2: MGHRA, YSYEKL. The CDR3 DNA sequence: TGCGCCAGCAGCCAAGTGGCGCACAATGAGCAGTTCTTC. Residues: CASSQVAHNEQFF.